One and the same sample provided the 5 T cell receptor delta chains below, sequenced in a study of γδ T cells in repeated Plasmodium falciparum infection. Gammadelta T cells were flow-sorted from PBMC into Vgamma9/Vdelta2+ and Vdelta2-negative populations for bulk analysis. TCRdb fed the multiplex PCR reads to CATT. Of 70,000 to 95,000 delta-chain clones in the sample, roughly 1.4% were seen once. Sample: gamma-delta T cells from blood. All receptors derive from a pool of human donors (malaria-infected and uninfected, not separated).

Worth noting for this clone: TCRdb's protein, taken from a much larger clone, differs from this DNA's translation at residue 7, likely owing to a read error; the protein displayed comes from the DNA. The chain is built from TRDV1 and TRDJ1; TRDD3 agrees at 13 bases. The CDR3 extends over 21 amino acids. V shed 1 base and J 4 bases; nucleotides not matched to a gene: 18. Germline assignment: CDR1 TSWWSYY and CDR2 QGS. CDR3 protein: CALGEHFRRPVTGGYVDKLIF. The CDR3 nucleotides read TGTGCTCTTGGGGAACACTTCAGGAGGCCCGTTACTGGGGGATACGTCGATAAACTCATCTTT.

This clone was found a few times. TCRdb's protein for this DNA is that of a much larger clone and differs from the translation at residue 17, likely a read error; the protein shown is the DNA translation. The genes are TRDV1 and TRDJ1, with TRDD3 matching 8 bases. The CDR3 sequence is 23 residues long. Germline CDR1 and CDR2: TSWWSYY and QGS. J gave up 3 bases and V 0 bases, and 27 bases lay outside the gene matches. The CDR3 DNA reads as TGTGCTCTTGGGGAACTACCCTGCCTTCCCAAGACTCTCTGGGGGACCTCTCCCGATAAACTCATCTTT. Its protein product is CALGELPCLPKTLWGTSPDKLIF.

Turning to this clone: It differs at one base from a far larger clone, so likely a read error. Different DNA sequences within this sample yield the same CDR3. The J gene is uncalled and the V gene is TRDV1; TRDD3 reflects the table's D call only, with no check against the DNA. Looked up from germline, CDR1 is TSWWSYY and CDR2 is QGS. This CDR3 is built from 23 residues. The CDR3 reads CALGELEYWGIYKGPPGGDKLIF. The CDR3 DNA is TGTGCTCTTGGGGAACTTGAGTACTGGGGGATCTATAAGGGTCCTCCTGGCGGCGATAAACTCATCTTC.

At least ten counts were recorded for this clone. The chain carries TRDV1 and TRDJ1; 8 bases fit TRDD2. V was pared by 0 bases and J by 3 bases, with 15 bases of the junction left unmatched. Germline-derived CDR1 and CDR2 are TSWWSYY and QGS. The CDR3 is made up of 19 amino acids. The CDR3 coding sequence is TGTGCTCTTGGGGAACTGACTTCCTACTGGGTTATAGGCCCCGATAAACTCATCTTT. This sequence encodes CALGELTSYWVIGPDKLIF.

At least ten counts were recorded for this clone. The chain has TRDV1 and TRDJ1; maybe TRDD3 (6 bases). The CDR3 is 14 amino acids. Deletions cut 5 bases from V and 4 bases from J, with 14 bases between. The germline CDR1 and CDR2 sequences are TSWWSYY and QGS. CDR3 in DNA: TGTGCTCTTGGGCGACTGGGAGGATACGATAAACTCATCTTT. Residues: CALGRLGGYDKLIF.